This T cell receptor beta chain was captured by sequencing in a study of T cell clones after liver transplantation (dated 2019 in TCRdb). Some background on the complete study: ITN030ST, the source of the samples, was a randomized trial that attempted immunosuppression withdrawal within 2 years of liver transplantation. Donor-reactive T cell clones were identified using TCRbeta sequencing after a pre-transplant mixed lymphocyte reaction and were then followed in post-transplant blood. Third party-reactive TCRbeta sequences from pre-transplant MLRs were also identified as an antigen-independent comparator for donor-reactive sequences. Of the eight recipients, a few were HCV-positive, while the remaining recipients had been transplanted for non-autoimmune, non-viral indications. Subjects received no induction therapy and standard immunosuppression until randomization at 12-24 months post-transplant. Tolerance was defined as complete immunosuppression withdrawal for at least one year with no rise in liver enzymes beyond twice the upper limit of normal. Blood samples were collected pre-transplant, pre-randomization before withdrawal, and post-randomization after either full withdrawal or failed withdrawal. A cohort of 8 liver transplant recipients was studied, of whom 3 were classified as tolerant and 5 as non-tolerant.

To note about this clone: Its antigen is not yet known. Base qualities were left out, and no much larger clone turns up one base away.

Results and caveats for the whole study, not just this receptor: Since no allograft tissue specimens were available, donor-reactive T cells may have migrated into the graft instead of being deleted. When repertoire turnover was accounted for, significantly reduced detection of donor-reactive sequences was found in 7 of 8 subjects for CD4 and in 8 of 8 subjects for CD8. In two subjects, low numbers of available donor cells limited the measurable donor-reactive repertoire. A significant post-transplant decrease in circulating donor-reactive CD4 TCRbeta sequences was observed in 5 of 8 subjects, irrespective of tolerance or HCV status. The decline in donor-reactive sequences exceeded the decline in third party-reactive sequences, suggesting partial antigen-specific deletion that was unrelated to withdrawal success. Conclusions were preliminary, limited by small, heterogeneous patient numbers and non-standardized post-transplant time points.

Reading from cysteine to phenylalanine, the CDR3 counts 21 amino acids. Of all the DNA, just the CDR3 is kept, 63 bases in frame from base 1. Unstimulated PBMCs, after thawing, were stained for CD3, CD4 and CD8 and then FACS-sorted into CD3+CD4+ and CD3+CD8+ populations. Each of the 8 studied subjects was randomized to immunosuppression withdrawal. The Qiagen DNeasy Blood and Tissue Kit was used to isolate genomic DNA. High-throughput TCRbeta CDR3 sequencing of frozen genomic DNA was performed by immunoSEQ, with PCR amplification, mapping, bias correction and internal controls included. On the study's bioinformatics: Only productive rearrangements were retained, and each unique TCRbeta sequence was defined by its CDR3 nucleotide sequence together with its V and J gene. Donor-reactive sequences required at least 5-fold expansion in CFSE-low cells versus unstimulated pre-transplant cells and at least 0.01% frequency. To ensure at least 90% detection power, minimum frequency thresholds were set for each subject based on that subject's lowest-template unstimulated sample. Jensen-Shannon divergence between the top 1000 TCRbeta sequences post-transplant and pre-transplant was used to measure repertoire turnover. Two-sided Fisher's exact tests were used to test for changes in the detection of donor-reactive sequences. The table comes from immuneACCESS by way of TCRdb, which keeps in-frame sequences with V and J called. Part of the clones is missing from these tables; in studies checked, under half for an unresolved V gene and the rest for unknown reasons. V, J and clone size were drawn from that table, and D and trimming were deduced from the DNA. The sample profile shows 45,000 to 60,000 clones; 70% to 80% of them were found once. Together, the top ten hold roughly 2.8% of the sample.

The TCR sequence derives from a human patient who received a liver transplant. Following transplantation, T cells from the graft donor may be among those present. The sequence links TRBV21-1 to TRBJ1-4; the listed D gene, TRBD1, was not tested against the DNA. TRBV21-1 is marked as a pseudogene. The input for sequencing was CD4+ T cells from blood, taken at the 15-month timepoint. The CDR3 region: CASSPPGRGGQGEAANEKLFF. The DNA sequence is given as TGTGCCAGCAGCCCCCCCGGTCGTGGGGGACAGGGGGAGGCGGCTAATGAAAAACTGTTTTTT.